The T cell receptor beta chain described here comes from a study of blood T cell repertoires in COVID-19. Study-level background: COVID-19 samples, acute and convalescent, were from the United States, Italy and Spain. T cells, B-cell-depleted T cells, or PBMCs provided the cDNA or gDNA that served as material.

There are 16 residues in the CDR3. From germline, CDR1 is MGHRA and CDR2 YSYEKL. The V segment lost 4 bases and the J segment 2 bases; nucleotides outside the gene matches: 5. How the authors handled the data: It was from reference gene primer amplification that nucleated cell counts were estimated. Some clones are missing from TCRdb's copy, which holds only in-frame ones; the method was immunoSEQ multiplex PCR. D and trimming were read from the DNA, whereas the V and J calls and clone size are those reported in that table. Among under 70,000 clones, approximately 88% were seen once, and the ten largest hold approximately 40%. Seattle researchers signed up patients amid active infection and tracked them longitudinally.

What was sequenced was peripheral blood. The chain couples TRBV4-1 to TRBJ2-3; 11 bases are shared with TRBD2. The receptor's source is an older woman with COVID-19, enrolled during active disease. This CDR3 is CASSPSSGGLTDTQYF. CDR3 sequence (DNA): TGCGCCAGCAGCCCATCTAGCGGGGGGCTCACAGATACGCAGTATTTT.